The clone carrying this T cell receptor beta chain was seen a few times. Its matching antigen is unknown. The sample belongs to a study of T-cell memory formation after mild COVID-19. Turning to the study itself: TCR clusters largely stayed donor specific.

Findings and caveats of the study: For second-wave clones that peaked at day 37, SARS-CoV-2 specificity went unverified.

Deletions cut 0 bases from V and 6 bases from J, with 7 bases between. CDR1 is KGHDR, CDR2 SFDVKD, per germline. The CDR3 length is 14 residues. TCRdb independently ran MiXCR on the 5' RACE reads; one entry per CDR3 protein. Seen here are about 190,000 distinct CDR3 sequences, around 19% observed once, and the top ten hold 2% to 2.5%. The clonotype comes from an adult woman who had mild COVID-19 (a few samples of this study predate the infection). Cell type and time point are not known. Sequencing was carried out using PBMCs or a T cell subset sorted from them (not recorded which). The chain employs TRBV24-1 and TRBJ2-2; D gene unclear. Here the CDR3 DNA reads TGTGCCACCAGTGATTTGGGTTTCGCCGGGGAGCTGTTTTTT. Amino acid sequence: CATSDLGFAGELFF.